These T cell receptor beta chains were read from a single sample in a study of blood T cells in healthy people across ages. Via MiXCR, TCRdb re-called the 5' RACE reads, giving one row per CDR3 protein. The data hold about 1.6 million distinct CDR3 sequences, with roughly 32% observed a single time. Sequencing was performed on blood. Receptors were obtained from a woman in her 30s in good health. Each CDR3 is given with its conserved first and last residue. D genes are given only for firm matches. Size values are once, few and many counts, or a class for expanded clones, and some rows have none.

V: TRBV7-3; J: TRBJ1-1; D: NA; size: NA; DNA: TGTGCCAGCAGCTCCGGGGCCTTGAACACTGAAGCTTTCTTT; CDR3: CASSSGALNTEAFF
V: TRBV11-2; J: TRBJ2-1; D: TRBD2; size: NA; DNA: TGTGCCAGCAGCTTAGGAGGGACTAGAATAATTGATGAGCAGTTCTTC; CDR3: CASSLGGTRIIDEQFF
V: TRBV24-1; J: TRBJ2-3; D: NA; size: few; DNA: TGTGCCATCAGTGATCCCACCGGGGCCTTCACAGATACGCAGTATTTT; CDR3: CAISDPTGAFTDTQYF
V: TRBV10-3; J: TRBJ1-2; D: TRBD1; size: NA; DNA: TGTGCCATCAGTGGTGGGACAGGCGCGTGGGGCTACACCTTC; CDR3: CAISGGTGAWGYTF
V: TRBV28; J: TRBJ2-7; D: TRBD1; size: NA; DNA: TGTGCCAGCAGTCCTGAACCCGGGACAGGAGCCTACGAGCAGTACTTC; CDR3: CASSPEPGTGAYEQYF
V: TRBV21-1; J: TRBJ1-3; D: NA; size: NA; DNA: TGTGCCAGCAGCCACCTGTGCTCTGGAAACACCATATATTTT; CDR3: CASSHLCSGNTIYF
V: TRBV11-2; J: TRBJ1-4; D: TRBD1; size: few; DNA: TGTGCCAGCAGCTCCGGACAGGTTAAACTGTTTTTT; CDR3: CASSSGQVKLFF
V: TRBV5-6; J: TRBJ1-5; D: NA; size: NA; DNA: TGTGCCAGCAGCTTCGGAAACGGAGATAGCAATCAGCCCCAGCATTTT; CDR3: CASSFGNGDSNQPQHF
V: TRBV20-1; J: TRBJ1-1; D: NA; size: NA; DNA: TGCAGTGCTAGGGAAGACAGAAAAAACACTGAAGCTTTCTTT; CDR3: CSAREDRKNTEAFF
V: TRBV20-1; J: TRBJ2-7; D: NA; size: few; DNA: TGCAGTGCGGGGGGTCAGGCAGCCCCTTCCTACGAGCAGTACTTC; CDR3: CSAGGQAAPSYEQYF
V: TRBV20-1; J: TRBJ2-5; D: TRBD2; size: NA; DNA: TGCAGTGCTAGAGACCCCTTAGCGGGAGTGGACCAGTACTTC; CDR3: CSARDPLAGVDQYF
V: TRBV15; J: TRBJ2-3; D: NA; size: few; DNA: TGTGCCACCGGGGCCGCAGATACGCAGTATTTT; CDR3: CATGAADTQYF
V: TRBV4-1; J: TRBJ1-2; D: TRBD1; size: NA; DNA: TGCGCCAGCAGCCAATCCGGGACAGGAGATAACTATGGCTACACCTTC; CDR3: CASSQSGTGDNYGYTF
V: TRBV6-1; J: TRBJ2-1; D: NA; size: NA; DNA: TGTGCCAGCAGGGCCCCCTGGGGCAATGAGCAGTTCTTC; CDR3: CASRAPWGNEQFF
V: TRBV12-3/TRBV12-4; J: TRBJ2-2; D: TRBD1; size: few; DNA: TGTGCCAGCAGTTTAAGCCGGACAGGGGGTCCCGGGGAGCTGTTTTTT; CDR3: CASSLSRTGGPGELFF
V: TRBV7-9; J: TRBJ2-6; D: NA; size: NA; DNA: TGTGCCAGCAGCTTAGGTTCTGCTCGGTCTGGGGCCAACGTCCTGACTTTC; CDR3: CASSLGSARSGANVLTF
V: TRBV5-5; J: TRBJ2-7; D: TRBD1; size: few; DNA: TGTGCCAGCAGCGCGGACAGGAGTAGGTACGAGCAGTACTTC; CDR3: CASSADRSRYEQYF
V: TRBV12-3/TRBV12-4; J: TRBJ1-4; D: NA; size: many; DNA: TGTGCCAGCAGCTACGGAACGGTGAATGAAAAACTGTTTTTT; CDR3: CASSYGTVNEKLFF
V: TRBV4-2; J: TRBJ2-4; D: NA; size: NA; DNA: TGTGCCAGCAGCCAAGATGCCAGGGAAAACATTCAGTACTTC; CDR3: CASSQDARENIQYF
V: TRBV4-1; J: TRBJ2-7; D: NA; size: few; DNA: TGCGCCAGCAGCCACGAGACTAGGGGGGTCGGCGAGCAGTACTTC; CDR3: CASSHETRGVGEQYF
V: TRBV30; J: TRBJ1-1; D: NA; size: few; DNA: TGTGCCTGGAGTGTAACGGGGGACACTGAAGCTTTCTTT; CDR3: CAWSVTGDTEAFF
V: TRBV12-3/TRBV12-4; J: TRBJ1-4; D: NA; size: NA; DNA: TGTGCCAGCAGTTTAGCGCTCCAAGGGGCGCTAAATGAAAAACTGTTTTTT; CDR3: CASSLALQGALNEKLFF
V: TRBV20-1; J: TRBJ2-1; D: TRBD1; size: NA; DNA: TGCAGCCCCAGGGGGCCCAATGAGCAGTTCTTC; CDR3: CSPRGPNEQFF
V: TRBV11-2; J: TRBJ2-3; D: NA; size: NA; DNA: TGTGCCAGCAGCTTAGGTGACATGGATACGCAGTATTTT; CDR3: CASSLGDMDTQYF
V: TRBV6-1; J: TRBJ1-1; D: TRBD1; size: NA; DNA: TGTGCCAGCAGTGGAGGGGACAGGACCAACCCTGAAGCTTTCTTT; CDR3: CASSGGDRTNPEAFF
V: TRBV4-1; J: TRBJ1-6; D: NA; size: NA; DNA: TGCGCCAGCAGCCCGTTACCTTTTCTGGGTTCACCCCTCCACTTT; CDR3: CASSPLPFLGSPLHF
V: TRBV7-9; J: TRBJ2-7; D: NA; size: many; DNA: TGTGCCAGCAGCCCCCCGGCAGGGATCTCCTACGAGCAGTACTTC; CDR3: CASSPPAGISYEQYF
V: TRBV20-1; J: TRBJ2-5; D: NA; size: few; DNA: TGCAGTGCCGACTTTGCTAGAAAAGAGACCCAGTACTTC; CDR3: CSADFARKETQYF
V: TRBV7-9; J: TRBJ2-1; D: NA; size: NA; DNA: TGTGCCAGCAGCTTTCGTACGGGGAGCTCCTACAATGAGCAGTTCTTC; CDR3: CASSFRTGSSYNEQFF
V: TRBV11-2; J: TRBJ2-1; D: NA; size: many; DNA: TGTGCCAGCAGCTCACGAATTGGACCGAGCAGTGAGCAGTTCTTC; CDR3: CASSSRIGPSSEQFF
V: TRBV27; J: TRBJ2-3; D: NA; size: NA; DNA: TGTGCCAGCAGTGTGGACGTAATGACAGATACGCAGTATTTT; CDR3: CASSVDVMTDTQYF
V: TRBV5-1; J: TRBJ2-1; D: TRBD2; size: few; DNA: TGCGCCAGCAGCCCATTTCCTCTAGCGGGGGGAAACAATGAGCAGTTCTTC; CDR3: CASSPFPLAGGNNEQFF
V: TRBV5-1; J: TRBJ2-1; D: TRBD2; size: NA; DNA: TGCGCCAGCACTACTAGCGGGGGAGTATTCGATGAGCAGTTCTTC; CDR3: CASTTSGGVFDEQFF
V: TRBV7-9; J: TRBJ2-7; D: NA; size: NA; DNA: TGTGCCAGCAGCTTAAAACAGTCCAATAATTCCTACGAGCAGTACTTC; CDR3: CASSLKQSNNSYEQYF
V: TRBV20-1; J: TRBJ2-3; D: NA; size: few; DNA: TGCAGTGGCAGGGTTGGCACAGATACGCAGTATTTT; CDR3: CSGRVGTDTQYF
V: TRBV9; J: TRBJ2-1; D: TRBD1; size: NA; DNA: TGTGCCAGCAGCGTACTGCCGGGACAGGGGGCCAATGAGCAGTTCTTC; CDR3: CASSVLPGQGANEQFF
V: TRBV20-1; J: TRBJ1-2; D: NA; size: few; DNA: TGCAGTGCTAGCCGTTCAGTTTATGGCTACACCTTC; CDR3: CSASRSVYGYTF